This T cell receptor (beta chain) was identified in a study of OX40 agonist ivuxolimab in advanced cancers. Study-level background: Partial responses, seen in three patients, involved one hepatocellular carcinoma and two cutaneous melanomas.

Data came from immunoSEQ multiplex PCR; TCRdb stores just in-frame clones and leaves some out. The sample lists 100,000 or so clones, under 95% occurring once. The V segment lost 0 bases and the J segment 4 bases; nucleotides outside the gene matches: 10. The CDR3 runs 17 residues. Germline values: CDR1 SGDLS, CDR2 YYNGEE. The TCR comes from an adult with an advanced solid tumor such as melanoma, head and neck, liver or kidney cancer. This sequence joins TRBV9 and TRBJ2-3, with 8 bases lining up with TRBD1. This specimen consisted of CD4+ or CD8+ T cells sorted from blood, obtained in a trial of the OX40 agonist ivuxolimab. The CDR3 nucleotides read TGTGCCAGCAGCGTAGCTACTGCGACAGGGGTGCCAGATACGCAGTATTTT. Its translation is CASSVATATGVPDTQYF.